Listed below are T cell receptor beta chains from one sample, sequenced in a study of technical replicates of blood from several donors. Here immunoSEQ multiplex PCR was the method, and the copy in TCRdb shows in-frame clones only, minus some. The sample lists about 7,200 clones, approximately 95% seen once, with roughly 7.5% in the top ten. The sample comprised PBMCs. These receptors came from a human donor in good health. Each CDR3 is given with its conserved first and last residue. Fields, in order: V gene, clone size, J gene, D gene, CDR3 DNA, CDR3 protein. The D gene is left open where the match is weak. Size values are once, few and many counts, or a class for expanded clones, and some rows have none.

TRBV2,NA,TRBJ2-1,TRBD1,TGTGCCAGCCGAAGGAAGTCGGGACAGGGTGTGAATGAGCAGTTCTTC,CASRRKSGQGVNEQFF
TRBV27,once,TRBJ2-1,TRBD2,TGTGCCAGCAGTTTCCCCTCTAGCGGGAGGGCTTCCAATGAGCAGTTCTTC,CASSFPSSGRASNEQFF
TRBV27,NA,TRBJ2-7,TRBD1,TGTGCCAGCAGTTTGGGACAGGGGTTGCGCGAGCAGTACTTC,CASSLGQGLREQYF
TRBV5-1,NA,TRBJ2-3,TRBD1,TGCGCCAGCAGCGGGGGACAGGGCGGTGATACGCAGTATTTT,CASSGGQGGDTQYF
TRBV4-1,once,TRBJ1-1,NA,TGCGCCAGCAGCCAAGCTGAGACAGAGCAGAACACTGAAGCTTTCTTT,CASSQAETEQNTEAFF
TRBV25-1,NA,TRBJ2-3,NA,TGTGCCAGCAGTGTAAACCAGGGTGATACGCAGTATTTT,CASSVNQGDTQYF
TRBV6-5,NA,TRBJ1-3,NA,TGTGCCAGCAGTTATTCCCAGGGATCTGGAAACACCATATATTTT,CASSYSQGSGNTIYF
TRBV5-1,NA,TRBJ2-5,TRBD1,TGCGCCAGCAGCTCCCAGGGGGCGGCTACCGGGGAGACCCAGTACTTC,CASSSQGAATGETQYF
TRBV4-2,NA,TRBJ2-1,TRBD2,TGTGCCAGCAGCCATGTAAAAGGGATCGGCAGGACTAGCGGGAGCTCCTACAATGAGCAGTTCTTC,CASSHVKGIGRTSGSSYNEQFF
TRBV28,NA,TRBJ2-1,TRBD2,TGTGCCAGCAGTTCAAGGCCCGGACTAGCGGGGTACAATGAGCAGTTCTTC,CASSSRPGLAGYNEQFF
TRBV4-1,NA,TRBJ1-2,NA,TGCGCCAGCAGCCAAGAGTCAGGAAACTATGGCTACACCTTC,CASSQESGNYGYTF
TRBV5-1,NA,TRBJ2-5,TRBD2,TGCGCCAGCAGCTTGGCTAGCGGAATTCCTGGGGAGACCCAGTACTTC,CASSLASGIPGETQYF
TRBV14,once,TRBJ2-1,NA,TGTGCCAGCAGCCAAGTCCGTGAGCAGTTCTTC,CASSQVREQFF
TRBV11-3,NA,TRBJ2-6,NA,TGTGCCAGCAGCCCGCGGGGCTCTGGGGCCAACGTCCTGACTTTC,CASSPRGSGANVLTF
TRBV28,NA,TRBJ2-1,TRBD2,TGTGCCAGCAGTTTATCGCTAGCGGGATTCAATGAGCAGTTCTTC,CASSLSLAGFNEQFF
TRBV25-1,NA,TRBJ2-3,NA,TGTGCCAGCAGTGAAGCTAGTAGAGATACGCAGTATTTT,CASSEASRDTQYF
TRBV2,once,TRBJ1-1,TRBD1,TGTGCCAGCAGTCAACAGGGGGCCGTGTACACTGAAGCTTTCTTT,CASSQQGAVYTEAFF
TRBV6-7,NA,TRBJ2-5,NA,TGTGCCAGCAGTTACTCGGGGAGGAGGGGCCCTCGGGGGACCCAGTACTTC,CASSYSGRRGPRGTQYF
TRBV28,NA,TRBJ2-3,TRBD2,TGTGCCAGCATAATAGCGGGAGGAGTGAAAGATACGCAGTATTTT,CASIIAGGVKDTQYF
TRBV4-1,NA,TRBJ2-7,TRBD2,TGCGCCAGCAGCCAAGATGGGAGCGGGAGGGCCCAGCAGTACTTC,CASSQDGSGRAQQYF
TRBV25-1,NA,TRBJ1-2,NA,TGTGCCAGCAGTGAAGGACAGATCAAATATGGCTACACCTTC,CASSEGQIKYGYTF
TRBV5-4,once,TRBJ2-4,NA,TGTGCCAGCAGCTTGGCCGGGGGACAGCAAAACATTCAGTACTTC,CASSLAGGQQNIQYF
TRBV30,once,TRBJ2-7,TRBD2,TGTGCCTCGAACCCCCCTAGCGGGAGGACCGAGCAGTACTTC,CASNPPSGRTEQYF
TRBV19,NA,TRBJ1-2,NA,TGTGCCAGTAGTATAGACCCCAGGGGCCTCTCTAACTATGGCTACACCTTC,CASSIDPRGLSNYGYTF
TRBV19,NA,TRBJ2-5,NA,TGTGCCAGTAGTTCTGAGGAGACCCAGTACTTC,CASSSEETQYF
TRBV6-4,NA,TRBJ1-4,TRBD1,TGTGCCAGCAGTGACTCTACGGACAGGGGAGGGGAAAAACTGTTTTTT,CASSDSTDRGGEKLFF
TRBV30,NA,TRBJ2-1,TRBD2,TGTGCCTGGAGTTCGACTAGCGCAGTTCATAAGTTCTTC,CAWSSTSAVHKFF
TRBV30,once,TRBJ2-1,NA,TGTGCCTGGAGTGGGTCTGAAAGCGGGCCCTACAATGAGCAGTTCTTC,CAWSGSESGPYNEQFF
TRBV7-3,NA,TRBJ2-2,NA,TGTGCCAGCAGCCATAACAAGGGGACCGGGGAGCTGTTTTTT,CASSHNKGTGELFF
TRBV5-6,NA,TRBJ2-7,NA,TGTGCCAGCAGCAGATGGGACATCGCCTACGAGCAGTACTTC,CASSRWDIAYEQYF
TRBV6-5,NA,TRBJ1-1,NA,TGTGCCAGCAGTTCAACAGCTGAACGCACTGAAGCTTTCTTT,CASSSTAERTEAFF
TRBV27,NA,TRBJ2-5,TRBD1,TGTGCCAGCAGTCACCGCCGGGACAGCCAACAAGAGACCCAGTACTTC,CASSHRRDSQQETQYF
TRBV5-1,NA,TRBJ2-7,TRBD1,TGCGCCAGCAGCTTGAGGACAGGGGGTGACGAGCAGTACTTC,CASSLRTGGDEQYF
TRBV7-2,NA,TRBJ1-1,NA,TGTGCCAGCAGCTTAAGCGGCGGGGTTGGTACTGAAGCTTTCTTT,CASSLSGGVGTEAFF
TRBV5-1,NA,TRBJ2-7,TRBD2,TGCGCCAGCAGCCAGGGGACTAGCGCTCATCGGATCTACGAGCAGTACTTC,CASSQGTSAHRIYEQYF
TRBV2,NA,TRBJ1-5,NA,TGTGCCAGCAATTTTCGAGGCTCCAGAGAGCCCCAGCATTTT,CASNFRGSREPQHF
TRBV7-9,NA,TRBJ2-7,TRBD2,TGTGCCAGCAGCGATAGCGGGCCATCCTACGAGCAGTACTTC,CASSDSGPSYEQYF
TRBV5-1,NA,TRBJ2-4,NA,TGCGCCAGCAGCTTCCCGGGGGACGACATTCAGTACTTC,CASSFPGDDIQYF
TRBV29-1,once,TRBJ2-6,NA,TGCAGCGTTGACTCCTCTGGGGCCAACGTCCTGACTTTC,CSVDSSGANVLTF
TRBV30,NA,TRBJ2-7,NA,TGTGCCTGGAGTAGACAGGAAGAGGAGCAGTACTTC,CAWSRQEEEQYF
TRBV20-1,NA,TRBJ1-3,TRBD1,TGCAGTGCTGGAGTCGGGACAGCCATATATTTT,CSAGVGTAIYF
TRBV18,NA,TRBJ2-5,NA,TGTGCCAGCTCTCCCAGAGTAGCGGTACAAGAGACCCAGTACTTC,CASSPRVAVQETQYF